This T cell receptor beta chain was retrieved from a study of shared clonotypes between healthy human individuals. Assay execution proceeded at the deep level. The method was immunoSEQ multiplex PCR; TCRdb's version includes in-frame clones alone and lacks a portion of them. Of roughly 1,500,000 clones in the sample, 95% to 99% are singletons; the top ten hold 0.45%. V shed 1 base and J shed 8 bases, with 23 bases lying between them. Germline CDR1 reads LGHNA; CDR2 reads YNFKEQ. The CDR3 has 18 residues. This TCR was recovered from a man aged 30 to 39 in good health. The rearrangement joins TRBV4-2 to TRBJ1-4; tentative D call: TRBD1 (5 bases). The sequenced material came from naive CD4+ T cells sorted from blood. Subset meaning: CD45RA+ positively selected. The CDR3 sequence: CASSQGGFMAPGEEKLFF. The DNA for the CDR3 is TGTGCCAGCAGCCAAGGAGGTTTCATGGCCCCGGGGGAAGAAAAACTGTTTTTT.